The 28 T cell receptor beta chains in this list originate from one sample, sequenced in a study of shared clonotypes between healthy human individuals. Clones were sequenced by immunoSEQ multiplex PCR, and TCRdb holds only the in-frame ones, with some missing. The data show 2 million to 2.5 million clones, roughly 90% seen once. Sequencing was done on a sample of naive CD4+ T cells from PBMCs. Subset: CD45RA+ positively selected. These receptors originate from a man between 18 and 29 years old in good health. Some clones in this sample may be carry-over from other donors' samples.

As DNA, the CDR3 is TGTGCCAGCACTCATTTAGCGGGAGGGCCGGACATTCAGTACTTC. This encodes CASTHLAGGPDIQYF. The V and J genes are TRBV28 and TRBJ2-4; 11 bases are shared with TRBD2. Germline CDR1 MDHEN, CDR2 SYDVKM. This CDR3 comprises 15 residues. V shed 7 bases, J shed 8 bases, and the junction held 10 bases outside the gene matches.

This chain joins TRBV7-3 and TRBJ2-5, with D maybe TRBD2 (6 bases). The CDR3 is 14 amino acids. V was pared by 5 bases and J by 2 bases, with 12 bases between. The V gene's germline CDR1 is SGHTA and CDR2 FQGTGA. The CDR3 DNA reads as TGTGCCAGCAGCATGAGCGGGCCACAAGAGACCCAGTACTTC. Protein product: CASSMSGPQETQYF.

The rearrangement uses TRBV2 and TRBJ2-4; D gene unclear. The CDR3 runs 15 residues. Trimming stripped 6 bases from V and 0 bases from J, with 12 bases between. Germline V gene data show CDR1 as SNHLY and CDR2 as FYNNEI. This CDR3 reads CASRPNWRAKNIQYF. In nucleotides, the CDR3 is TGTGCCAGCAGACCCAATTGGCGAGCCAAAAACATTCAGTACTTC.

This clone appeared a single time. The chain uses TRBV7-3 and TRBJ2-1; 7 positions agree with TRBD2. Unmatched junction bases numbered 3, after V lost 5 bases and J lost 2 bases. CDR1 and CDR2 from the germline V gene are SGHTA and FQGTGA. The CDR3 totals 14 residues. In nucleotides, the CDR3 is TGTGCCAGCAGCCAAAGCGGGACCTACAATGAGCAGTTCTTC. Translation gives CASSQSGTYNEQFF.

The J gene is TRBJ2-2, the V gene TRBV19; D possibly corresponds to TRBD1 (5 bases). CDR3 length equals 15 residues. Trimming cost V 8 bases and J 4 bases, with 17 bases left between them. The germline gives CDR1 LNHDA, CDR2 SQIVND (reference sequence). The chain's CDR3 is CASRQRGGTTGELFF. In DNA, the CDR3 is TGTGCCAGTCGCCAAAGGGGCGGTACCACCGGGGAGCTGTTTTTT.

The chain carries TRBV5-1 and TRBJ1-4; tentative D call: TRBD1 (6 bases). Per germline, CDR1 SGHRS and CDR2 YFSETQ. The CDR3 has 19 residues. V lost 4 bases, J lost 0 bases, and 22 bases lay in between. For the CDR3, the DNA is TGCGCCAGCAGCCGACAGGTTCAACTAAGTTGGGCAACTAATGAAAAACTGTTTTTT. It translates to CASSRQVQLSWATNEKLFF.

The chain has TRBV10-2 and TRBJ2-3; D might be TRBD1 or TRBD2, each matching 6 bases. The germline V gene encodes CDR1 WSHSY and CDR2 SAAADI. The CDR3 sequence is 15 residues long. The V end was cut by 1 base, the J end by 5 bases, with 13 bases between. The CDR3: CASSEWREGGDTQYF. CDR3 DNA sequence: TGCGCCAGCAGTGAGTGGCGGGAAGGGGGAGATACGCAGTATTTT.

As for this clone: Its ends do not fully match the called genes, so a read error is possible. The chain is built from TRBV29-1 and TRBJ2-7, with TRBD2 matching over 14 bases. Germline V gene sequence: CDR1 SQVTM, CDR2 ANQGSEA. The CDR3 loop spans 11 amino acids. As DNA, the CDR3 is TGCAGCGCGGGGGGACTAGCGGGAGTGTCGTTC. It is translated as CSAGGLAGVSF.

A word on this clone: The same CDR3 also results from other DNA sequences found in this sample. The chain recombines TRBV4-2 with TRBJ1-1; no clear D gene. Trimming took 1 base from V and 10 from J, leaving 13 bases between them. CDR3 size: 13 residues. Germline assignment: CDR1 LGHNA and CDR2 YNFKEQ. CDR3 DNA sequence: TGTGCCAGCAGCCAAGTCATAGGGCAAACAGCTTTCTTT. Residues: CASSQVIGQTAFF.

This chain links TRBV19 with TRBJ2-1; D might be TRBD2 (6 bases). CDR3 length: 14 amino acids. The V end lost 4 bases, the J end lost 7 bases, and 14 bases lay between the germline ends. From germline, CDR1 is LNHDA and CDR2 SQIVND (reference sequence). The chain's CDR3 is CASSNGDSLNEQFF. CDR3 nucleotides: TGTGCCAGTAGTAATGGGGACTCCTTAAATGAGCAGTTCTTC. Looking up the rest from reference TRBV19 and TRBJ2-1 gives the full variable domain: DGGITQSPKYLFRKEGQNVTLSCEQNLNHDAMYWYRQDPGQGLRLIYYSQIVNDFQKGDIAEGYSVSREKKESFPLTVTSAQKNPTAFYLCASSNGDSLNEQFFGPGTRLTVL.

As for this clone: The identical CDR3 is also encoded by other nucleotide sequences in the sample. The chain combines TRBV7-3 with TRBJ2-3; D is unresolved. This CDR3 has 15 amino acids. From germline, CDR1 is SGHTA and CDR2 FQGTGA. V lost 2 bases and J lost 2, with 11 bases in between. In nucleotides, the CDR3 is TGTGCCAGCAGCTTAGGAGCAGGAATCACAGATACGCAGTATTTT. Amino acids: CASSLGAGITDTQYF.

A single count supports this clone. The gene calls are TRBV5-8 and TRBJ2-7; D gene unclear. CDR1 and CDR2 from the germline V gene are SGHTS and YDEGEE. The CDR3 is made up of 18 amino acids. V lost 0 bases, J lost 2 bases, and 21 bases lay in between. CDR3: CASSLGSPDHPAPYEQYF. The CDR3 DNA reads as TGTGCCAGCAGCTTGGGGTCACCCGACCATCCGGCGCCCTACGAGCAGTACTTC.

V usage is TRBV7-7 and J usage is TRBJ2-3; D call uncertain. The V end lost 1 base, the J end lost 5 bases, and 7 bases lay between the germline ends. Germline assignment: CDR1 SSHAT and CDR2 FNYEAQ (reference sequence). The CDR3 contains 13 residues. CDR3 in DNA: TGTGCCAGCAGCTTAGTTGTCCGAGATACGCAGTATTTT. Protein: CASSLVVRDTQYF.

The chain joins TRBV7-2 to TRBJ1-1, with a tentative D call TRBD1 (5 bases). This CDR3 has 12 residues. V was trimmed by 1 base and J by 11 bases, leaving 11 bases between them. Germline values: CDR1 SGHTA, CDR2 FQGNSA. The CDR3 region has the DNA TGTGCCAGCAGCTTAGTTGGGCGGGGCGCTTTCTTT. It encodes CASSLVGRGAFF.

The chain employs TRBV4-1 and TRBJ2-3; D is unclear. V lost 0 bases to trimming and J lost 3 bases, with 13 bases between them. CDR1 is MGHRA and CDR2 is YSYEKL in the germline V gene. The CDR3 covers 16 residues. The chain's CDR3 is CASSQDQVPWTDTQYF. The CDR3 nucleotides read TGCGCCAGCAGCCAAGATCAGGTCCCCTGGACAGATACGCAGTATTTT.

J is TRBJ1-4 and V is TRBV27; the D is unclear. CDR1 and CDR2 (germline): MNHEY, SMNVEV (reference sequence). CDR3 length: 16 amino acids. The V gene lost 5 bases and the J gene lost 5 bases, with 18 bases spanning the gap. In nucleotides, the CDR3 is TGTGCCAGCAGTAAAGGACCCCGTAGCCGCAATGAAAAACTGTTTTTT. Its protein is CASSKGPRSRNEKLFF.

This rearrangement joins TRBV6-6 to TRBJ2-5; the D is unclear. This CDR3 is built from 13 residues. Trimming cost V 6 bases and J 2 bases, with 10 bases left between them. Germline-derived CDR1 and CDR2 are MNHNY and SVGAGI (reference sequence). CDR3 sequence reads: CASSHEKQETQYF. CDR3 coding DNA: TGTGCCAGCAGCCACGAAAAGCAAGAGACCCAGTACTTC.

The genes are TRBV4-3 and TRBJ1-2; the D is unclear. Germline CDR1 and CDR2: LGHNA and YSLEER. V was cut by 1 base and J by 6 bases, with 12 bases left in between. This CDR3 comprises 14 residues. DNA of the CDR3: TGCGCCAGCAGCCAAGTCGGCTGGAAGGATGGCTACACCTTC. Protein sequence: CASSQVGWKDGYTF.

The V and J genes are TRBV6-1 and TRBJ1-1; D may be TRBD1 (6 bases). Germline V gives CDR1 MNHNS, CDR2 SASEGT. This CDR3 is 16 amino acids long. Trimming cost V 0 bases and J 11 bases, with 22 bases left between them. The CDR3 coding sequence is TGTGCCAGCAGTGAAGCAGGAGGGACAATGGGCGGTACGGCTTTCTTT. Translation gives CASSEAGGTMGGTAFF.

This clone was seen a single time. The chain has TRBV5-1 and TRBJ1-3; the D is unclear. The germline gives CDR1 SGHRS, CDR2 YFSETQ. The CDR3 has 15 residues. The V end lost 2 bases, the J end lost 4 bases, and 13 bases lay between the germline ends. CDR3 residues: CASSFEAGSGNTIYF. As DNA, the CDR3 is TGCGCCAGCAGCTTCGAAGCGGGGTCCGGAAACACCATATATTTT.

The J gene is TRBJ2-7, the V gene TRBV28; 10 positions match TRBD2. This CDR3 has 16 residues. CDR1 and CDR2 (germline): MDHEN, SYDVKM. The junction had 10 bases not matched to a gene; V was cut back by 5 bases and J by 3 bases. The CDR3 protein is CASSLPNLAGVYEQYF. Written as DNA, the CDR3 is TGTGCCAGCAGTCTACCCAACCTAGCGGGAGTCTACGAGCAGTACTTC.

This clone was detected a few times. This sequence joins TRBV7-2 and TRBJ2-2, with TRBD2 matching over 9 bases. After removal of 5 bases from V and 8 bases from J, the junction contained 9 bases not matched to a gene. CDR1 is SGHTA and CDR2 is FQGNSA in the germline V gene. This CDR3 spans 15 amino acids. CDR3 DNA sequence: TGTGCCAGCAGCCGGGTAGCGGGAGAGGGTGGGGAGCTGTTTTTT. It codes for CASSRVAGEGGELFF.

This chain joins TRBV9 and TRBJ1-2; 7 nucleotides align to TRBD1. In germline, CDR1 is SGDLS, CDR2 YYNGEE. The CDR3 is 14 amino acids. Trimming at V came to 3 bases and at J to 6 bases, leaving 8 bases not matched to a gene. As DNA, the CDR3 is TGTGCCAGCAGCGCTATAGGGCAGGGGGATGGCTACACCTTC. Translation: CASSAIGQGDGYTF. The full variable domain, with the rest looked up from reference TRBV9 and TRBJ1-2, is DSGVTQTPKHLITATGQRVTLRCSPRSGDLSVYWYQQSLDQGLQFLIQYYNGEERAKGNILERFSAQQFPDLHSELNLSSLELGDSALYFCASSAIGQGDGYTFGSGTRLTVV.

In DNA form, the CDR3 reads TGTGCCACCAGCAGAAATGTGATTCAGGGTCCTAACGAGCAGTACTTC. Translated: CATSRNVIQGPNEQYF. The chain joins TRBV15 to TRBJ2-7; possible D gene TRBD1, 5 bases. V was clipped by 2 bases and J by 5 bases, with 19 bases between them. This CDR3 comprises 16 residues. The germline V gene has CDR1 LNHNV and CDR2 YYDKDF (reference sequence).

The chain carries TRBV18 and TRBJ2-1; perhaps TRBD2 as D (7 bases). The CDR3 extends over 16 amino acids. Germline V gene lookup returns CDR1 KGHSH and CDR2 LQKENI. V was cut by 6 bases and J by 8 bases, with 23 bases left in between. The CDR3 sequence: CASSPRTRGNFYEQFF. The CDR3 DNA sequence: TGTGCCAGCTCCCCTAGGACTAGGGGGAATTTCTATGAGCAGTTCTTC.

V is TRBV2 and J is TRBJ2-7; TRBD1 might be the D (6 bases). Per the germline V gene, CDR1 is SNHLY and CDR2 is FYNNEI. Trimming removed 2 bases at V and 3 bases at J, with 11 bases between. This CDR3 is built from 14 residues. Written as DNA, the CDR3 is TGTGCCAGCAGTGAACAGGGGAAAAACTACGAGCAGTACTTC. Residues: CASSEQGKNYEQYF. The full variable domain, in which reference TRBV2 and TRBJ2-7 provide the parts outside the CDR3, is EPEVTQTPSHQVTQMGQEVILRCVPISNHLYFYWYRQILGQKVEFLVSFYNNEISEKSEIFDDQFSVERPDGSNFTLKIRSTKLEDSAMYFCASSEQGKNYEQYFGPGTRLTVT.

The rearrangement links TRBV29-1 to TRBJ2-7, with 7 bases identical to TRBD2. V dropped 6 bases and J dropped 5; count of bases not matched to a gene: 19. The CDR3 consists of 16 residues. The germline CDR1 and CDR2 sequences are SQVTM and ANQGSEA. The CDR3 nucleotides are TGCAGCGTCCGTTTAGGGGTAGCGGGTTCCCCCCACGAGCAGTACTTC. As protein: CSVRLGVAGSPHEQYF.

The chain joins TRBV30 to TRBJ2-1, with TRBD1 matching over 7 bases. Trimming at V came to 6 bases and at J to 4 bases, leaving 12 bases not matched to a gene. CDR1 is GTSNPN and CDR2 is SVGIG in the germline V gene (reference sequence). The CDR3 runs 15 residues. The CDR3 DNA reads as TGTGCCTGCACCCTCGGTGGGACAGTATACAATGAGCAGTTCTTC. It is translated as CACTLGGTVYNEQFF.